These 3 T cell receptor beta chains were sequenced from one sample in a study of T cell responses to AZD1222 COVID-19 vaccine. Using immunoSEQ multiplex PCR, the repertoire was profiled, and TCRdb retains in-frame clones only, with some absent. The data show 45,000 to 55,000 clones, about 86% seen once. Sequences were derived from peripheral blood, sampled on day 0 of AZD1222 vaccination. These receptors all come from an adult in good health.

The V call is TRBV12-3 or TRBV12-4, the J call TRBJ2-7; 7 bases match TRBD1. The CDR3 covers 13 residues. Unmatched junction bases numbered 3, after V lost 4 bases and J lost 3 bases. The CDR3 DNA reads as TGTGCCAGCAGTTCGGGACAGATCTACGAGCAGTACTTC. The encoded protein is CASSSGQIYEQYF.

The genes are TRBV4-3 and TRBJ1-5; 7 bases agree with TRBD1. The CDR3 contains 16 residues. With 4 bases clipped from V and 5 bases from J, the junction kept 11 bases outside the gene matches. Per the germline V gene, CDR1 is LGHNA and CDR2 is YSLEER. CDR3 protein: CASSPWDSLKYQPQHF. In DNA form, the CDR3 reads TGCGCCAGCAGCCCCTGGGACAGTTTAAAGTATCAGCCCCAGCATTTT.

This clone was found a few times. V gene TRBV6-4 combines with J gene TRBJ1-2, with 10 nucleotides matching TRBD1. The junction had 14 bases not matched to a gene; V was cut back by 8 bases and J by 8 bases. This CDR3 has 15 amino acids. From germline, CDR1 is MRHNA and CDR2 SNTAGT. The CDR3 DNA sequence: TGTGCCAGCGAAATGATGTCCGGGACAGGGGAAGGCTACACCTTC. Encoded protein: CASEMMSGTGEGYTF.